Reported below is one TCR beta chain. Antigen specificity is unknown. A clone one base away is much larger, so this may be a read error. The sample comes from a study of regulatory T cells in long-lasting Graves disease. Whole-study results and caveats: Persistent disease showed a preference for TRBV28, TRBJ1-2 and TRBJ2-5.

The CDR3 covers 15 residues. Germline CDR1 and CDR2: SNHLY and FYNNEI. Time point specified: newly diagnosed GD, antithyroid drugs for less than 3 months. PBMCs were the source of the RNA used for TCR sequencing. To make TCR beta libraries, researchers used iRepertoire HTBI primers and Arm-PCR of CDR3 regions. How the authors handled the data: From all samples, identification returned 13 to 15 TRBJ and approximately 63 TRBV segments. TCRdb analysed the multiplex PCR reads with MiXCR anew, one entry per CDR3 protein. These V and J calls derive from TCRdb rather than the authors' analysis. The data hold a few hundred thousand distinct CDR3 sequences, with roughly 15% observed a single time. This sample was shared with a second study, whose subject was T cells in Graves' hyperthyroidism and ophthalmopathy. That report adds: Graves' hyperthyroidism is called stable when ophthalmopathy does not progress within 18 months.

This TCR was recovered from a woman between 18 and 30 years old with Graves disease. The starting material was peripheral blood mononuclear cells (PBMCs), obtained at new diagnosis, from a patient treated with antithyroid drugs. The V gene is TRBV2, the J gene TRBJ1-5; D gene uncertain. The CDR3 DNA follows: TGTGCCAGCACCCTGGGAGGGAATAGCGATCAGCCCCAGCATTTT. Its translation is CASTLGGNSDQPQHF.